One and the same sample provided the 29 T cell receptor beta chains below, sequenced in a study of Graves' ophthalmopathy and Graves' hyperthyroidism. The TCR beta CDR3 regions underwent amplification from RNA transcripts. After a first-round RT-PCR with HTBI primers, a second-round multiplex PCR was run. TCRdb analysed the multiplex PCR reads with MiXCR anew, one entry per CDR3 protein. The sample consists of 300,000 to 450,000 distinct CDR3 sequences, about a sixth of them appearing once. Sequences were obtained from peripheral blood. These receptors all come from an adult woman with stable Graves' hyperthyroidism.

V gene TRBV12-3 or TRBV12-4 combines with J gene TRBJ2-7; D is ambiguous. Between the trimmed V and J ends, which lost 4 bases and 7 bases, there was a span of 8 bases. The CDR3 consists of 11 residues. For the CDR3, the DNA is TGTGCCAGCAGTTCAACGACAGAGCAGTACTTC. It translates to CASSSTTEQYF.

Details on this clonotype: The CDR3 ends on some other residue instead of the conserved phenylalanine or tryptophan, so this is likely a read error. This sequence joins TRBV20-1 and TRBJ2-5; unclear D gene. The CDR3 length is 13 residues. CDR1 and CDR2 from the germline V gene are DFQATT and SNEGSKA (reference sequence). Trimming took off 6 bases at V and 1 base at J, with 12 bases between the two ends. CDR3 residues: CSAERTSQETQYL. The DNA for the CDR3 is TGCAGTGCCGAGAGGACGAGCCAAGAGACCCAGTACCTC.

Ten or more counts support this clonotype. Mismatch with germline at one junction end may stem from a read error. V is TRBV12-3 or TRBV12-4 and J is TRBJ2-7; 7 positions match TRBD1. The CDR3 has 13 residues. As DNA, the CDR3 is TGTGCCACCAGTACAGGGGCCTCCTACGAGCAGTACTTC. Residues: CATSTGASYEQYF.

This clonotype was seen repeatedly, ten times or more. This rearrangement joins TRBV6-2 or TRBV6-3 to TRBJ2-2; weak D call: TRBD1 (5 bases). The CDR3 length is 15 residues. Trimming pared 6 bases from V and 7 bases from J, leaving 18 bases between. The germline CDR1 and CDR2 sequences are MNHEY and SVGEGT. The CDR3 protein is CASSFPSGFGGELFF. The CDR3 coding sequence is TGTGCCAGCAGCTTTCCATCAGGGTTCGGCGGGGAGCTGTTTTTT.

The sample holds many counts of this clonotype. This chain links TRBV6-1 with TRBJ2-7; D is undetermined. Per germline, CDR1 MNHNS and CDR2 SASEGT. The CDR3 is 15 residues long. V lost 6 bases to trimming and J lost 2 bases, with 17 bases between them. CDR3 in DNA: TGTGCCAGCAGATTCCTAGGACGTCCTCCCTACGAGCAGTACTTC. This translates into CASRFLGRPPYEQYF.

This clonotype was counted at least ten times. DNA for the CDR3: TGTGCCTGGAGTGTTCTGGGACAGGGGTCCGGGGAGCTGTTTTTT. Translation gives CAWSVLGQGSGELFF. This rearrangement joins TRBV30 to TRBJ2-2; 10 bases map to TRBD1. V lost 0 bases, J lost 6 bases, and 4 bases stayed unmatched. This CDR3 is built from 15 residues. Looked up from germline, CDR1 is GTSNPN and CDR2 is SVGIG (reference sequence). Variable domain in full (rest from reference TRBV30 and TRBJ2-2): SQTIHQWPATLVQPVGSPLSLECTVEGTSNPNLYWYRQAAGRGLQLLFYSVGIGQISSEVPQNLSASRPQDRQFILSSKKLLLSDSGFYLCAWSVLGQGSGELFFGEGSRLTVL.

In this sample, this clonotype turned up many times. This sequence joins TRBV12-3 or TRBV12-4 and TRBJ1-5; D remains ambiguous. V was cut by 1 base and J by 9 bases, with 10 bases left in between. The CDR3 has 13 amino acids. The CDR3 loop is CASSLGLLRPQHF. The CDR3, as DNA: TGTGCCAGCAGTTTAGGGCTACTCCGGCCCCAGCATTTT.

To note about this clonotype: A clone one base away is much larger, so this may be a read error. This chain links TRBV10-1 with TRBJ2-5; 9 bases are shared with TRBD2. The germline V gene encodes CDR1 WNHNN and CDR2 SYGVQD (reference sequence). The V segment lost 1 base and the J segment 5 bases; nucleotides outside the gene matches: 8. This CDR3 is 16 amino acids long. CDR3 loop: CASSELIGGRAETQYF. DNA for the CDR3: TGCGCCAGCAGTGAGTTGATCGGCGGGAGGGCCGAGACCCAGTACTTC.

Many counts were recorded for this clonotype. The chain combines TRBV2 with TRBJ2-7, with 9 nucleotides matching TRBD1. The CDR3 loop spans 16 amino acids. Germline lookup yields CDR1 SNHLY and CDR2 FYNNEI. Losses at the gene ends were 2 bases for V and 3 bases for J; bases not matched to a gene: 8. The CDR3 DNA follows: TGTGCCAGCAGTGAACGCACCGGGACAGGGAACTACGAGCAGTACTTC. It translates to CASSERTGTGNYEQYF.

The sample holds a few counts of this clonotype. This chain joins TRBV29-1 and TRBJ2-5; unclear D gene. V was trimmed by 6 bases and J by 2 bases, leaving 19 bases between them. The CDR3 contains 15 residues. Germline V gene data show CDR1 as SQVTM and CDR2 as ANQGSEA. For the CDR3, the DNA is TGCAGCGTCCTCGGCCGGCCAGTAACACAAGAGACCCAGTACTTC. Translation: CSVLGRPVTQETQYF.

There are many counts of this clonotype. The chain couples TRBV7-2 to TRBJ2-5; the D gene is possibly TRBD1 (6 bases). V was clipped by 1 base and J by 2 bases, with 11 bases between them. Germline CDR1 reads SGHTA; CDR2 reads FQGNSA. This CDR3 has 15 residues. The CDR3 coding sequence is TGTGCCAGCAGCTTAGGCAGGGGTTTGCAAGAGACCCAGTACTTC. This codes for CASSLGRGLQETQYF.

This clonotype has at least ten counts. J is TRBJ2-7 and V is TRBV28; TRBD2 agrees at 8 bases. The CDR3 covers 14 residues. The J segment lost 2 bases and the V segment lost 6 bases, leaving 6 bases of the junction unmatched. CDR1 is MDHEN, CDR2 SYDVKM, per germline. CDR3 nucleotide sequence: TGTGCCAGCAGCGACGGGAGGGGAGCCTACGAGCAGTACTTC. Protein sequence: CASSDGRGAYEQYF.

This clonotype was recorded at least ten times. This rearrangement joins TRBV11-2 to TRBJ2-7; 7 bases agree with TRBD2. The V gene's germline CDR1 is SGHAT and CDR2 FQNNGV. V dropped 3 bases and J dropped 0; count of bases not matched to a gene: 8. The CDR3 spans 16 residues. As DNA, the CDR3 is TGTGCCAGCAGCTTGACGGGGACTAAAAGCTCCTACGAGCAGTACTTC. Residues: CASSLTGTKSSYEQYF.

This clonotype occurred many times. The chain joins TRBV27 to TRBJ2-7, with D possibly TRBD2 on 6 matching bases. V shed 5 bases and J shed 4 bases, with 18 bases lying between them. The germline V gene has CDR1 MNHEY and CDR2 SMNVEV (reference sequence). This CDR3 has 15 residues. Here the CDR3 reads CASSPSPGRVYEQYF. The CDR3 bases are TGTGCCAGCAGTCCCTCGCCCGGGAGAGTATACGAGCAGTACTTC.

This clonotype was counted only a few times. Mismatch with germline at one junction end may stem from a read error. The chain has TRBV13 and TRBJ1-3, with TRBD1 as a possible D gene (6 bases). This CDR3 has 14 residues. The V gene's germline CDR1 is PRHDT and CDR2 FYEKMQ (reference sequence). CDR3 sequence: CASSLLGAGITIYF. The CDR3 DNA follows: TGTGCCAGCAGCTTATTGGGGGCTGGAATCACCATATATTTT.

This clonotype has more than one count but fewer than ten. A junction end diverges from the germline sequence, so it may reflect a read error. V and J are TRBV5-1 and TRBJ2-5; 9 bases match TRBD1. Germline assignment: CDR1 SGHRS and CDR2 YFSETQ. The CDR3 has 14 amino acids. For the CDR3, the DNA is TGCGCCAGCAGCGCTCGACAGGGGGGCGAGACCCAGTGCTTC. The encoded protein is CASSARQGGETQCF.

In its sample, this clonotype was seen many times. V gene TRBV4-1 combines with J gene TRBJ2-7, with 12 bases identical to TRBD2. The CDR3 is made up of 16 amino acids. Trimming at V came to 1 base and at J to 4 bases, leaving 5 bases not matched to a gene. Per germline, CDR1 MGHRA and CDR2 YSYEKL. The CDR3 DNA reads as TGCGCCAGCAGCCAAGTCACCGGGACTAGCGGGTACGAGCAGTACTTC. Its translation: CASSQVTGTSGYEQYF.

This clonotype has at least ten counts. CDR3 amino acids: CSARGAASMNTEAFF. The DNA for the CDR3 is TGCAGTGCTAGGGGTGCAGCCTCCATGAACACTGAAGCTTTCTTT. The V call is TRBV20-1, the J call TRBJ1-1; no firm D call. Looked up from germline, CDR1 is DFQATT and CDR2 is SNEGSKA (reference sequence). V lost 3 bases, J lost 0 bases, and 14 bases lay in between. The CDR3 has 15 amino acids.

The rearrangement joins TRBV6-5 to TRBJ2-7; 11 positions match TRBD2. From germline, CDR1 is MNHEY and CDR2 SVGAGI. V lost 2 bases to trimming and J lost 0 bases; unmatched junction nucleotides: 3. CDR3 length: 16 residues. CDR3 in DNA: TGTGCCAGCAGTTACGGCACTAGCGGGGGCTCCTACGAGCAGTACTTC. Its protein is CASSYGTSGGSYEQYF.

In this sample, this clonotype turned up many times. This chain connects TRBV27 to TRBJ2-7; 11 positions match TRBD2. The CDR3 is 16 amino acids. Germline assignment: CDR1 MNHEY and CDR2 SMNVEV (reference sequence). Unmatched junction bases numbered 8, after V lost 4 bases and J lost 3 bases. This CDR3 is CASSSLTSGVGYEQYF. In DNA, the CDR3 is TGTGCCAGCAGTTCACTGACTAGCGGGGTCGGCTACGAGCAGTACTTC.

The V and J genes are TRBV2 and TRBJ1-1, with TRBD1 as a possible D gene (6 bases). This CDR3 comprises 13 residues. Trimming shortened V by 6 bases and J by 7 bases, and 15 bases separated the two germline ends. CDR1 and CDR2 (germline): SNHLY, FYNNEI. Here the CDR3 DNA reads TGTGCCAGCAGCCGGGAAAGACAGGATGAAGCTTTCTTT. Protein product: CASSRERQDEAFF.

At least ten counts were recorded for this clonotype. The chain is built from TRBV6-1 and TRBJ1-2; D not certain. CDR3 size: 15 residues. V lost 5 bases and J lost 5, with 18 bases in between. Germline V lookup: CDR1 MNHNS, CDR2 SASEGT. The CDR3 DNA is TGTGCCAGCAGTATAAGCCCAAGACGGGGTTATGGCTACACCTTC. Encoded protein: CASSISPRRGYGYTF.

The rearrangement links TRBV3-1 to TRBJ1-1; the match to TRBD1 covers 7 bases. V shed 1 base and J 3 bases; nucleotides not matched to a gene: 11. CDR3 length: 17 residues. The V gene's germline CDR1 is LGHDT and CDR2 YNNKEL (reference sequence). The DNA for the CDR3 is TGTGCCAGCAGCCAAGTTTTTCCTACGACAGGGTACACTGAAGCTTTCTTT. Its translation: CASSQVFPTTGYTEAFF.

This clonotype came up many times. This CDR3 reads CAISDPTSGRAYEQYF. The DNA of the CDR3 is TGTGCCATCAGTGACCCGACTAGCGGGAGGGCCTACGAGCAGTACTTC. The chain links TRBV10-3 to TRBJ2-7, with 14 positions matching TRBD2. The CDR3 sequence is 16 residues long. With 3 bases clipped from V and 2 bases from J, the junction kept 3 bases outside the gene matches. Germline values: CDR1 ENHRY, CDR2 SYGVKD.

This clonotype was detected ten times or more. J is TRBJ2-6 and V is TRBV5-1; no definite D call. CDR3 length: 17 amino acids. Germline CDR1 reads SGHRS; CDR2 reads YFSETQ. V was trimmed by 1 base and J by 0 bases, leaving 11 bases between them. The CDR3 nucleotides read TGCGCCAGCAGCTTGTCTGGGGTCGGCTCTGGGGCCAACGTCCTGACTTTC. Translation: CASSLSGVGSGANVLTF.

This clonotype was seen repeatedly, ten times or more. This chain joins TRBV28 and TRBJ2-7, with TRBD2 identical over 11 bases. V was pared by 8 bases and J by 4 bases, with 4 bases of the junction left unmatched. This CDR3 contains 13 residues. CDR1 is MDHEN, CDR2 SYDVKM, per germline. This chain's CDR3 is CASVAGGRYEQYF. CDR3 bases: TGTGCCAGCGTAGCGGGAGGGCGGTACGAGCAGTACTTC.

This clonotype was seen many times. The gene calls are TRBV7-2 and TRBJ2-2; D unresolved. The CDR3 totals 14 residues. Germline CDR1 and CDR2: SGHTA and FQGNSA. V lost 4 bases and J lost 6, with 12 bases in between. The DNA of the CDR3 is TGTGCCAGCAGCTGGTCGACTGTTGCCGGGGAGCTGTTTTTT. This sequence encodes CASSWSTVAGELFF.

V usage is TRBV4-3 and J usage is TRBJ1-5; D perhaps matches TRBD1 (6 bases). CDR3 length: 16 residues. Trimming cost V 0 bases and J 11 bases, with 20 bases left between them. Germline lookup yields CDR1 LGHNA and CDR2 YSLEER. The CDR3 protein is CASSQDPTGGRGAQHF. CDR3 DNA sequence: TGCGCCAGCAGCCAAGATCCCACCGGGGGCCGGGGAGCCCAGCATTTT.

This clonotype was seen many times. The chain has TRBV28 and TRBJ1-5; TRBD1 matches at 7 bases. V shed 5 bases and J 4 bases; nucleotides not matched to a gene: 5. Germline V gene sequence: CDR1 MDHEN, CDR2 SYDVKM. The CDR3 runs 14 residues. The CDR3 DNA reads as TGTGCCAGCAGTGGACAGGCCGAGAATCAGCCCCAGCATTTT. Its protein product is CASSGQAENQPQHF.